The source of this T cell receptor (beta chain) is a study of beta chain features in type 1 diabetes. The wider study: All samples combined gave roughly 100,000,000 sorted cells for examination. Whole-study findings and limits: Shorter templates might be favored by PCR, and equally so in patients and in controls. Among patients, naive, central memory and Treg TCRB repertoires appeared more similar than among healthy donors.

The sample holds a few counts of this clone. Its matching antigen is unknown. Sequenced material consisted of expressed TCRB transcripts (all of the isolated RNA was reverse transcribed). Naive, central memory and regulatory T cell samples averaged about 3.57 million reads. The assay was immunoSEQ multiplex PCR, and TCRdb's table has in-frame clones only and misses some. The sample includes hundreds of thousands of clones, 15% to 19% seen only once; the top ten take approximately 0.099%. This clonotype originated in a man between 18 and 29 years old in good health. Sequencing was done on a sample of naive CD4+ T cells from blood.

CDR3 nucleotide sequence: TGTGCCAGCAGTCCCGACAGGGGGAGTGATGGGGCCAACGTCCTGACTTTC. Translation: CASSPDRGSDGANVLTF. The gene calls are TRBV4-2 and TRBJ2-6, with 9 bases aligning to TRBD1. The CDR3 loop spans 17 amino acids. From germline, CDR1 is LGHNA and CDR2 YNFKEQ. J was trimmed by 3 bases and V by 6 bases; bases with no gene match: 9.